In this sample, the clone carrying this T cell receptor (beta chain) turned up many times. Genomic DNA was employed as the template in profiling TCR beta VDJ and CDR3. TCRdb re-called the reads with MiXCR, one entry per CDR3 protein. The sample has 100,000 to 150,000 distinct CDR3 sequences, roughly 50% seen once. The source of the sample is a study of CD8+CD57+ T cells in acquired aplastic anemia. The V end lost 6 bases, the J end lost 13 bases, and 13 bases lay between the germline ends. This CDR3 region has 11 residues. Germline-derived CDR1 and CDR2 are LGHDT and YNNKEL (reference sequence). The chain employs TRBV3-1 and TRBJ2-1; D perhaps matches TRBD2 (5 bases). This receptor was obtained from a human donor in good health, serving as a control. The sample comprised sorted CD4+, CD8+, or CD8+CD57+ T cells (not recorded which) from PBMCs. CDR3 in DNA: TGTGCCAGCAGACGACTACTCCAACAGTTCTTC. Translation gives CASRRLLQQFF.